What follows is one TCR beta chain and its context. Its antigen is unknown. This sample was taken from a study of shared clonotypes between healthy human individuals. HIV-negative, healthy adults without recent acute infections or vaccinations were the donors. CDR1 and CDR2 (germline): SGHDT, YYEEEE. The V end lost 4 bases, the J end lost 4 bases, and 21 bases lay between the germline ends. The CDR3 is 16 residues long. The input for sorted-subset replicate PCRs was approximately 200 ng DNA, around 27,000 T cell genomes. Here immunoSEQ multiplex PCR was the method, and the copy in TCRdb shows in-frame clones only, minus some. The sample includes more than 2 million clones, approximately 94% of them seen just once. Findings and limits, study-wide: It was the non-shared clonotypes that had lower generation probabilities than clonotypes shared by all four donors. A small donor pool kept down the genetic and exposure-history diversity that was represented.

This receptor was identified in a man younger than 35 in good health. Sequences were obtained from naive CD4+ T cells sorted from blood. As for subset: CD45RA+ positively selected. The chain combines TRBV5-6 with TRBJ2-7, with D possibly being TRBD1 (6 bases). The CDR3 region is CASSPDRKWVGYEQYF. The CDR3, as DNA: TGTGCCAGCAGCCCAGACAGGAAATGGGTTGGTTACGAGCAGTACTTC.